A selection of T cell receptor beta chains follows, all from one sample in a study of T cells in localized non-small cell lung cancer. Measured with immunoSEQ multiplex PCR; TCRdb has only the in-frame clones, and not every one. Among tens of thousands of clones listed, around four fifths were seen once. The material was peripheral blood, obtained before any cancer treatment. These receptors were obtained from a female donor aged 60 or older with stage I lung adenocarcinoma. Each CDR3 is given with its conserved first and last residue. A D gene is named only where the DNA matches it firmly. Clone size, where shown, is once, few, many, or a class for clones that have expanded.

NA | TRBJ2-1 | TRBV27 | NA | CASMGGSWSSYNEQFF | TGTGCCAGCATGGGTGGGTCGTGGAGCTCCTACAATGAGCAGTTCTTC
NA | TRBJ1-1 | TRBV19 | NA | CASRGAMNTEAFF | TGTGCCAGTAGGGGAGCTATGAACACTGAAGCTTTCTTT
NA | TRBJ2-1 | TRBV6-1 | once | CASSEARGGKFF | TGTGCCAGCAGTGAAGCGCGTGGGGGAAAGTTCTTC
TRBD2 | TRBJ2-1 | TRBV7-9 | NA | CASSPHPRLAMNEQFF | TGTGCCAGCAGCCCCCATCCGAGACTAGCGATGAATGAGCAGTTCTTC
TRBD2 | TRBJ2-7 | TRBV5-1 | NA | CASMVAGGREQYF | TGCGCCAGCATGGTAGCGGGAGGCAGGGAGCAGTACTTC
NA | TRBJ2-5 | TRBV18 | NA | CASSPTVVQETQYF | TGTGCCAGCTCACCCACAGTCGTTCAAGAGACCCAGTACTTC
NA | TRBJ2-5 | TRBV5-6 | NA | CASSPIGRLQETQYF | TGTGCCAGCAGCCCGATCGGACGACTCCAAGAGACCCAGTACTTC
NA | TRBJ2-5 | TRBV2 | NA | CASTERGQETQYF | TGTGCCAGCACCGAAAGAGGTCAGGAGACCCAGTACTTC
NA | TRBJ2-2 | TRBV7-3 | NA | CASSLGWELFF | TGTGCCAGCAGCCTGGGGTGGGAGCTGTTTTTT
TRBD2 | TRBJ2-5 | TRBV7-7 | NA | CASSLGRAGGETQYF | TGTGCTAGCAGCTTGGGGCGGGCGGGAGGAGAGACCCAGTACTTC
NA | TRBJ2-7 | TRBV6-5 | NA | CASTSQESSYEQYF | TGTGCCAGCACGAGCCAGGAGAGCTCCTACGAGCAGTACTTC
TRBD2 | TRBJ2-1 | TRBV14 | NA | CASSAREGRNEQFF | TGTGCCAGCAGCGCCCGGGAGGGACGCAATGAGCAGTTCTTC
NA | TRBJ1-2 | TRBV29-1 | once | CSVEAGNYGYTF | TGCAGCGTTGAAGCGGGAAACTATGGCTACACCTTC
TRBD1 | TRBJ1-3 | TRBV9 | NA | CASSADRVSGNTIYF | TGTGCCAGCAGCGCCGACAGGGTCTCGGGAAACACCATATATTTT
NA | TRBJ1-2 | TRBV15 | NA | CATSRDSGKDYGYTF | TGTGCCACCAGCAGAGATTCGGGAAAGGACTATGGCTACACCTTC
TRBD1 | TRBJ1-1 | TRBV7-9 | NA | CASSLALAGGTEAFF | TGTGCCAGCAGCTTAGCTTTAGCAGGGGGGACTGAAGCTTTCTTT
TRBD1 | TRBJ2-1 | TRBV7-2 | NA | CASSLVTGAIGEQFF | TGTGCCAGCAGCTTAGTGACAGGGGCAATTGGGGAGCAGTTCTTC
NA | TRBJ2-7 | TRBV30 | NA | CAWSVLGYEQYF | TGTGCCTGGAGTGTACTCGGCTACGAGCAGTACTTC
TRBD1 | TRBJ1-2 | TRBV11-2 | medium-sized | CASSLARQGLNYGYTF | TGTGCCAGCAGCTTAGCAAGACAGGGGCTTAACTATGGCTACACCTTC
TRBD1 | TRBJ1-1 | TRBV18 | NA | CASSFLQGTEAFF | TGTGCCAGCTCATTTTTACAGGGGACTGAAGCTTTCTTT
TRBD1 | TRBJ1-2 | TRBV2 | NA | CASSIRTGRDTF | TGTGCCAGCAGTATAAGGACAGGGAGGGACACCTTC
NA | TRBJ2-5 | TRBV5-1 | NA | CASSFGGLGETQYF | TGCGCCAGCAGCTTTGGGGGGTTAGGAGAGACCCAGTACTTC
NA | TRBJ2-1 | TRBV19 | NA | CASSPPKSYNEQFF | TGTGCCAGTAGCCCCCCTAAGTCCTACAATGAGCAGTTCTTC
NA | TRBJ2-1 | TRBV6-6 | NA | CASSSTRGSRYNEQFF | TGTGCCAGCAGTTCCACCAGGGGTAGCAGGTACAATGAGCAGTTCTTC
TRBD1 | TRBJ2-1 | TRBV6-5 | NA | CASSYSPQGAFNEQFF | TGTGCCAGCAGTTACAGTCCACAGGGGGCCTTCAATGAGCAGTTCTTC
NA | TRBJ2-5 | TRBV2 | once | CASSETGFQETQYF | TGTGCCAGCAGTGAAACGGGATTCCAAGAGACCCAGTACTTC
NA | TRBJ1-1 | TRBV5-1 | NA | CASSLVTTGLVRTEAFF | TGCGCCAGCAGCTTGGTTACCACAGGGTTGGTTCGCACTGAAGCTTTCTTT
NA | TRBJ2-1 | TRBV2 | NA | CASSTTLSYNEQFF | TGTGCCAGCAGTACTACGTTATCCTACAATGAGCAGTTCTTC
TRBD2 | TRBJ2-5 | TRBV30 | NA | CAWSGGLAGSQYF | TGTGCCTGGAGCGGGGGACTAGCGGGGTCCCAGTACTTC
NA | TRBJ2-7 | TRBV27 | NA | CASSLGSAGYEQYF | TGTGCCAGCAGTTTAGGGAGTGCTGGTTACGAGCAGTACTTC
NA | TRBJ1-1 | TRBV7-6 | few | CASSLSRQGQEAFF | TGTGCCAGCAGCTTATCTCGGCAGGGCCAGGAAGCTTTCTTT
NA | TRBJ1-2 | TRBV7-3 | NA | CASSLTPGTTGYTF | TGTGCCAGCAGCTTAACGCCGGGAACCACCGGCTACACCTTC
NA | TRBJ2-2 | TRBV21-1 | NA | CASSKVGEETLRVPKNTGELFF | TGTGCCAGCAGCAAAGTAGGAGAAGAGACCCTACGCGTTCCAAAAAACACCGGGGAGCTGTTTTTT
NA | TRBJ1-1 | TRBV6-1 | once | CASSELTEAFF | TGTGCCAGCAGTGAACTGACTGAAGCTTTCTTT
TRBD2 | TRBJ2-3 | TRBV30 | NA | CAWTPSGSVDTQYF | TGTGCCTGGACTCCAAGCGGGAGTGTAGATACGCAGTATTTT
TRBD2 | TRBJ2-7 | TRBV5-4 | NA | CASSPGTSGGAHEQYF | TGTGCCAGCAGTCCCGGGACTAGCGGGGGGGCCCACGAGCAGTACTTC
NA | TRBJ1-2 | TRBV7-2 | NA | CASSRKAAAMSAGYTF | TGTGCCAGCAGCCGAAAAGCGGCTGCGATGAGCGCGGGCTACACCTTC
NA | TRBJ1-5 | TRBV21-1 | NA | CASRGEKLNPNQPQHF | TGTGCCAGCAGGGGGGAAAAATTGAACCCAAATCAGCCCCAGCATTTT
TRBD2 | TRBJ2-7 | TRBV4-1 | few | CASSQDPSGIGVLTYEQYF | TGCGCCAGCAGCCAAGACCCTAGCGGGATCGGAGTACTAACCTACGAGCAGTACTTC
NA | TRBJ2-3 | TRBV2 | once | CASSASGVTTDTQYF | TGTGCCAGCAGTGCTAGTGGGGTAACAACAGATACGCAGTATTTT
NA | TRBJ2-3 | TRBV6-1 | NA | CASRGLPDTQYF | TGTGCCAGCAGGGGACTCCCAGATACGCAGTATTTT
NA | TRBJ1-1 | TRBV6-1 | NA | CASSNPGMNTEAFF | TGTGCCAGCAGTAACCCGGGGATGAACACTGAAGCTTTCTTT
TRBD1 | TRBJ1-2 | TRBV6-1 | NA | CASSPPGQVNYGYTF | TGTGCCAGCAGCCCCCCGGGACAGGTTAACTATGGCTACACCTTC
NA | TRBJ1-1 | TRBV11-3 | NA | CASSLEREAFF | TGTGCCAGCAGCTTAGAACGAGAGGCTTTCTTT
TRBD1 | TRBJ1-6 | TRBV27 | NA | CASSLSGQNNSPLHF | TGTGCCAGCAGTTTATCGGGACAGAATAATTCACCCCTCCACTTT